The source of this T cell receptor beta chain is a study of spatial heterogeneity in lung cancer. This clonotype has at least ten counts. TCRdb independently ran MiXCR on the 5' RACE reads; one entry per CDR3 protein. This table holds 40,000 or so distinct CDR3 sequences, less than 6.5% found once. This sample's time point: sample taken at primary tumor resection. The CDR3 runs 13 residues. V lost 2 bases, J lost 9 bases, and 4 bases stayed unmatched. The germline CDR1 and CDR2 sequences are MNHEY and SVGAGI. The sequences come from PBMCs, collected at surgery. The TCR sequence derives from a female donor with early-stage non-small cell lung cancer. V usage is TRBV6-5 and J usage is TRBJ1-5, with 7 bases identical to TRBD1. Here the CDR3 reads CASSYGQGVPQHF. Written as DNA, the CDR3 is TGTGCCAGCAGTTACGGCCAGGGGGTGCCCCAGCATTTT.